Below are 10 T cell receptor beta chains sequenced from a single sample in a study of tumor-infiltrating lymphocytes in primary liver carcinoma. Starting material for RNA and DNA co-extraction consisted of roughly 19-30 mg of unsorted bulk tissue. Total RNA amounting to 500 ng was the source from which TCR beta cDNA was made with a constant-region primer. The TCR beta library was amplified through three nested multiplex PCR rounds in a modified ARM-PCR procedure. Forward primers for TRBV1-TRBV30 and a C-beta reverse primer served the first two PCR rounds, at about 10 cycles each. From the multiplex PCR reads, TCRdb called clonotypes with MiXCR, one entry per CDR3 protein. The sample yields more than 100,000 distinct CDR3 sequences, about two thirds seen once. The sample taken for sequencing was tumor-adjacent normal liver tissue. The receptors stem from a woman aged 55-69 years with primary liver carcinoma and hepatitis B virus infection.

This chain joins TRBV19 and TRBJ2-6; a possible D gene is TRBD2 (7 bases). Germline assignment: CDR1 LNHDA and CDR2 SQIVND (reference sequence). The CDR3 covers 19 residues. The germline V and J ends were trimmed by 1 base and 2 bases, with 18 bases remaining between them. CDR3 protein: CASSIVIERGGPGANVLTF. DNA for the CDR3: TGTGCCAGTAGTATAGTCATCGAAAGGGGGGGCCCTGGGGCCAACGTCCTGACTTTC.

Remarks on this clonotype: Since no conserved phenylalanine or tryptophan closes the CDR3, a read error is the likely cause. No DNA is shown, since the ends of the CDR3 on it are uncertain; the CDR3 is the one TCRdb lists. This CDR3 reads CASRSGLAGVSL. V and J are TRBV11-2 and TRBJ2-7; the DNA was not compared with TRBD2, the D call given in the table. Inclusive of both ends, the CDR3 amounts to 12 amino acids. Germline CDR1 SGHAT, CDR2 FQNNGV.

This clonotype was found many times. J is TRBJ1-5 and V is TRBV29-1, with 9 bases identical to TRBD1. Trimming removed 6 bases from V and 5 bases from J; junction bases left unmatched: 5. This CDR3 has 13 amino acids. Per germline, CDR1 SQVTM and CDR2 ANQGSEA. CDR3 in DNA: TGCAGCGTAGGGACAGGGCTTCATCAGCCCCAGCATTTT. This gives the protein CSVGTGLHQPQHF.

As concerns this clonotype: The CDR3 end shows no conserved phenylalanine or tryptophan, and so a read error is likely. V and J are TRBV12-3 or TRBV12-4 and TRBJ1-3; possibly TRBD1 for D (5 bases). CDR3 length equals 14 residues. Deletions cut 3 bases from V and 4 bases from J, with 10 bases between. CDR3 nucleotide sequence: TGTGCCAGCAGTTTCCCAGGGACCGGAAACACCATATATCTT. It specifies CASSFPGTGNTIYL.

On this clonotype itself: Given the absence of the conserved phenylalanine or tryptophan at the CDR3 end, a read error is likely. The J gene is TRBJ2-3, the V gene TRBV6-6; D gene ambiguous. The CDR3 contains 10 residues. Germline assignment: CDR1 MNHNY and CDR2 SVGAGI (reference sequence). The CDR3 DNA is TGTGCCAGCGCTACAGATGCGCAGTATTAT. As protein: CASATDAQYY.

With regard to this clonotype: Just one base apart from a much larger clone, this may be a read error. The chain uses TRBV5-1 and TRBJ2-2; TRBD1 matches at 9 bases. CDR1 is SGHRS and CDR2 is YFSETQ in the germline V gene. CDR3 length: 15 amino acids. The V gene end was trimmed by 5 bases and the J gene end by 3 bases; junction bases not matched to a gene: 5. CDR3 DNA sequence: TGCGCCAGCAGGTTAGGACAGGGGCACACCGGGGAGCTGTTTTTT. This translates into CASRLGQGHTGELFF.

J is TRBJ2-3 and V is TRBV4-1, with D maybe TRBD1 (6 bases). With the DNA end fitting TRBJ1-5 better, the J assignment may be wrong. This CDR3 region has 15 residues. Germline assignment: CDR1 MGHRA and CDR2 YSYEKL. The CDR3 DNA is TGCGCCAGCAGCCTAGAGGTCAGGGACACAGATACGCAGCATTTT. It translates to CASSLEVRDTDTQHF.

This clonotype was detected many times. This rearrangement joins TRBV6-5 to TRBJ2-3; 13 positions agree with TRBD2. V trimming: 6 bases; J trimming: 3 bases; junction bases outside the gene matches: 12. The length of the CDR3 is 18 residues. In germline, CDR1 is MNHEY, CDR2 SVGAGI. The CDR3 reads CASSSGTSGIGRTDTQYF. DNA of the CDR3: TGTGCCAGCAGCTCCGGGACTAGCGGGATCGGGCGGACAGATACGCAGTATTTT.

In this sample, this clonotype turned up many times. V gene TRBV6-6 combines with J gene TRBJ2-5; D ambiguous. The CDR3 length is 12 residues. Trimming stripped 5 bases from V and 0 bases from J, with 4 bases between. Germline V lookup: CDR1 MNHNY, CDR2 SVGAGI (reference sequence). DNA of the CDR3: TGTGCCAGCAGTGCAAACCAAGAGACCCAGTACTTC. Amino acids: CASSANQETQYF.

Of note for this clonotype: A read error is possible here, since a much larger clone lies one base away. This rearrangement joins TRBV19 to TRBJ2-3; 7 positions match TRBD2. Per the germline V gene, CDR1 is LNHDA and CDR2 is SQIVND (reference sequence). The CDR3 is 13 residues long. After removal of 6 bases from V and 6 bases from J, the junction contained 6 bases not matched to a gene. The chain's CDR3 is CASSRLAEDTQYF. The DNA for the CDR3 is TGTGCCAGTAGCCGACTAGCTGAGGATACGCAGTATTTT.